The 27 T cell receptor beta chains below were found in one sample sequenced in a study of blood T cell repertoires in COVID-19. Sequenced by immunoSEQ multiplex PCR; TCRdb stores in-frame clones only, minus some. The sample consists of hundreds of thousands of clones, 85% of them appearing once. The sequencing sample was made of PBMCs or T cells enriched from blood (not recorded which). The receptors come from a woman between 50 and 59 years old who had recovered from COVID-19.

The rearrangement uses TRBV18 and TRBJ1-3; unclear D gene. CDR1 KGHSH and CDR2 LQKENI come from the germline V gene. V was pared by 2 bases and J by 7 bases, with 15 bases between. The CDR3 consists of 15 residues. CDR3 residues: CASSPRSTRSNTIYF. CDR3 sequence (DNA): TGTGCCAGCTCACCAAGGTCAACTAGGAGCAACACCATATATTTT.

This clone showed up just a few times. V is TRBV11-2 and J is TRBJ1-2; 9 bases map to TRBD1. V lost 5 bases, J lost 10 bases, and 8 bases stayed unmatched. CDR1 and CDR2 from the germline V gene are SGHAT and FQNNGV. The CDR3 has 13 residues. As DNA, the CDR3 is TGTGCCAGCAGCCGACAGGGGGGTTGGGACTACACCTTC. Residues: CASSRQGGWDYTF.

There are a few counts of this clone. This chain links TRBV7-8 with TRBJ1-5; tentatively, D is TRBD1 (5 bases). V was pared by 5 bases and J by 1 base, with 9 bases between. The length of the CDR3 is 14 residues. Germline V gives CDR1 SGHVS, CDR2 FQNEAQ. The CDR3 sequence: CASSLQESNQPQHF. The CDR3 DNA reads as TGTGCCAGCAGCCTACAGGAGAGCAATCAGCCCCAGCATTTT. The full variable domain, in which reference TRBV7-8 and TRBJ1-5 provide the parts outside the CDR3, is GAGVSQSPRYKVAKRGQDVALRCDPISGHVSLFWYQQALGQGPEFLTYFQNEAQLDKSGLPSDRFFAERPEGSVSTLKIQRTQQEDSAVYLCASSLQESNQPQHFGDGTRLSIL.

This sequence joins TRBV6-5 and TRBJ2-1, with TRBD1 matching over 8 bases. The CDR3 extends over 13 amino acids. Germline trimming cut 8 bases from V and 5 bases from J; bases unmatched to any gene: 5. Per the germline V gene, CDR1 is MNHEY and CDR2 is SVGAGI. CDR3 amino acids: CASARTGNNEQFF. DNA for the CDR3: TGTGCCAGCGCTCGGACAGGGAACAATGAGCAGTTCTTC.

This clone was counted a single time. CDR3 sequence: CAWSRGGLDTQYF. In DNA, the CDR3 is TGTGCCTGGAGTAGGGGGGGCCTAGATACGCAGTATTTT. The chain carries TRBV30 and TRBJ2-3; perhaps TRBD2 as D (7 bases). With 2 bases removed from V and 5 bases from J, the gap between germline ends came to 11 bases. The CDR3 runs to 13 residues. Germline V CDR1 and CDR2: GTSNPN, SVGIG (reference sequence).

The chain recombines TRBV7-3 with TRBJ2-6; TRBD1 matches at 8 bases. This CDR3 has 15 amino acids. Germline CDR1 SGHTA, CDR2 FQGTGA. The V and J ends lost 7 bases and 3 bases, in that order; junction bases with no gene match: 5. In DNA form, the CDR3 reads TGTGCCAGCACAGGGGGCGCGGGTGGGGCCAACGTCCTGACTTTC. The encoded protein is CASTGGAGGANVLTF.

This chain's CDR3 is CASSQDYRGYEQYF. The CDR3 DNA is TGTGCCAGCAGCCAGGACTACAGGGGATACGAGCAGTACTTC. The J gene is TRBJ2-7, the V gene TRBV7-9; a weak D match, TRBD1 (7 bases). The CDR3 has 14 residues. V lost 5 bases and J lost 4, with 15 bases in between. Germline V gene data show CDR1 as SEHNR and CDR2 as FQNEAQ (reference sequence).

The chain recombines TRBV3-1 (or the pseudogene TRBV3-2) with TRBJ2-7; a weak D match, TRBD1 (6 bases). The germline V gene has CDR1 LGHDT and CDR2 YNNKEL (reference sequence). V gave up 2 bases and J gave up 0 bases, with 8 bases separating them. The CDR3 is 14 residues long. The CDR3 nucleotides are TGTGCCAGCAGCCAACAGGGGTTCTCCTACGAGCAGTACTTC. Translated: CASSQQGFSYEQYF.

The chain is built from TRBV12-3 or TRBV12-4 and TRBJ1-2; the D is unclear. V lost 5 bases, J lost 3 bases, and 10 bases lay in between. This CDR3 has 13 amino acids. CDR3 loop: CASSREGHYGYTF. CDR3 DNA: TGTGCCAGCAGTCGCGAGGGTCACTATGGCTACACCTTC.

The V and J genes are TRBV21-1 and TRBJ2-3; TRBD2 reflects the table's D call only, with no check against the DNA. TRBV21-1 is tagged as a pseudogene. The CDR3 consists of 22 residues. CDR3 in amino acids: CASSKAPPGRVRGLAGENTQYF. In DNA form, the CDR3 reads TGTGCCAGCAGCAAAGCGCCTCCGGGACGCGTCCGCGGGCTAGCGGGAGAGAATACGCAGTATTTT.

J is TRBJ2-5 and V is TRBV9; TRBD2 matches at 8 bases. The V gene end was trimmed by 4 bases and the J gene end by 3 bases; junction bases not matched to a gene: 5. Germline lookup yields CDR1 SGDLS and CDR2 YYNGEE. The CDR3 extends over 14 amino acids. CDR3 nucleotides: TGTGCCAGCAGCAATAGCGGGATAAAAGAGACCCAGTACTTC. Translation: CASSNSGIKETQYF.

V gene TRBV19 combines with J gene TRBJ2-1; 7 bases match TRBD1. The CDR3 is made up of 15 amino acids. V lost 3 bases to trimming and J lost 4 bases; unmatched junction nucleotides: 6. CDR1 and CDR2 from the germline V gene are LNHDA and SQIVND (reference sequence). This CDR3 is CASSIMGQIYNEQFF. The CDR3 DNA follows: TGTGCCAGTAGTATTATGGGACAGATTTACAATGAGCAGTTCTTC.

This sequence joins TRBV27 and TRBJ2-3; 9 positions match TRBD1. This CDR3 spans 15 amino acids. J gave up 0 bases and V 6 bases, and 4 bases lay outside the gene matches. CDR1 and CDR2 (germline): MNHEY, SMNVEV (reference sequence). CDR3 in amino acids: CASSHRGLSTDTQYF. CDR3 bases: TGTGCCAGCAGCCACAGGGGGCTAAGCACAGATACGCAGTATTTT.

The chain carries TRBV5-1 and TRBJ2-7; 13 bases agree with TRBD2. Germline CDR1 reads SGHRS; CDR2 reads YFSETQ. The CDR3 extends over 16 amino acids. Trimming at V came to 5 bases and at J to 1 base, leaving 6 bases not matched to a gene. CDR3 sequence reads: CASRGLAGVESYEQYF. In DNA form, the CDR3 reads TGCGCCAGCAGAGGACTAGCGGGAGTTGAGTCCTACGAGCAGTACTTC.

This chain joins TRBV5-1 and TRBJ1-3, with unresolved D. This CDR3 region has 14 residues. V lost 4 bases to trimming and J lost 0 bases, with 8 bases between them. Germline V CDR1 and CDR2: SGHRS, YFSETQ. This chain's CDR3 is CASSPGASGNTIYF. CDR3 DNA: TGCGCCAGCAGCCCCGGTGCCTCTGGAAACACCATATATTTT.

The V and J genes are TRBV12-3 or TRBV12-4 and TRBJ1-1; 7 nucleotides match TRBD1. The CDR3 is 13 amino acids. The trim removed 6 bases at V and 7 bases at J, leaving 8 bases unmatched. CDR3 sequence: CASSVTGDIEAFF. CDR3 bases: TGTGCCAGCAGCGTTACAGGGGACATTGAAGCTTTCTTT.

The rearrangement links TRBV6-5 to TRBJ2-1, with 7 bases that match TRBD1. Germline V lookup: CDR1 MNHEY, CDR2 SVGAGI. With 0 bases clipped from V and 5 bases from J, the junction kept 7 bases outside the gene matches. This CDR3 is 16 amino acids long. The CDR3 is CASSYSTGVGDNEQFF. Written as DNA, the CDR3 is TGTGCCAGCAGTTACTCTACAGGGGTGGGGGACAATGAGCAGTTCTTC.

This rearrangement joins TRBV30 to TRBJ2-5, with 13 bases matching TRBD2. The CDR3 sequence is 14 residues long. Germline loops: CDR1 GTSNPN, CDR2 SVGIG (reference sequence). The V and J ends lost 3 bases and 7 bases, in that order; junction bases with no gene match: 5. The CDR3 DNA reads TGTGCCTGGAGACTAGCGGGAGGGCCGGGGACCCAGTACTTC. Its protein is CAWRLAGGPGTQYF.

This clone was seen a single time. The sample carries other DNA sequences with the same CDR3. This chain connects TRBV5-1 to TRBJ1-6; D might be TRBD1 (6 bases). CDR1 is SGHRS and CDR2 is YFSETQ in the germline V gene. The CDR3 has 15 residues. Trimming took 0 bases from V and 6 from J, leaving 10 bases between them. CDR3 in amino acids: CASSLGQGSNSPLHF. As DNA, the CDR3 is TGCGCCAGCAGCTTGGGTCAGGGGTCTAATTCACCCCTCCACTTT.

The rearrangement uses TRBV4-2 and TRBJ1-5; 8 nucleotides match TRBD1. Germline values: CDR1 LGHNA, CDR2 YNFKEQ. With V trimmed by 4 bases and J by 1 base, 6 bases remained unmatched. The CDR3 length is 16 residues. The CDR3 nucleotides read TGTGCCAGCAGCCTTTCGGACAGGGCGAGCAATCAGCCCCAGCATTTT. Protein: CASSLSDRASNQPQHF.

CDR3 loop: CASSIDLRGNQPQHF. Here the CDR3 DNA reads TGTGCCAGTAGTATAGATCTTAGGGGAAATCAGCCCCAGCATTTT. The chain recombines TRBV19 with TRBJ1-5; D is perhaps TRBD1 (5 bases). V was clipped by 0 bases and J by 4 bases, with 10 bases between them. Germline V CDR1 and CDR2: LNHDA, SQIVND (reference sequence). The length of the CDR3 is 15 residues.

The chain carries TRBV4-1 and TRBJ2-1; TRBD2 aligns across 12 bases. From germline, CDR1 is MGHRA and CDR2 YSYEKL. The CDR3 runs 15 residues. The junction had 4 bases not matched to a gene; V was cut back by 4 bases and J by 6 bases. The CDR3 DNA reads TGCGCCAGCAGCCTGGCTAGCGGGGGGGCCAATGAGCAGTTCTTC. Its translation is CASSLASGGANEQFF.

The gene calls are TRBV30 and TRBJ1-1, with D hard to call. With 4 bases removed from V and 0 bases from J, the gap between germline ends came to 9 bases. CDR3 size: 13 residues. CDR1 GTSNPN and CDR2 SVGIG come from the germline V gene (reference sequence). CDR3 residues: CAWTRDLNTEAFF. The CDR3 bases are TGTGCCTGGACGAGGGATCTGAACACTGAAGCTTTCTTT.

The V call is TRBV6-2 or TRBV6-3, the J call TRBJ1-6, with 7 nucleotides matching TRBD1. The V gene's germline CDR1 is MNHEY and CDR2 SVGEGT. The CDR3 totals 15 residues. The V segment lost 6 bases and the J segment 10 bases; nucleotides outside the gene matches: 12. The CDR3 coding sequence is TGTGCCAGCAGCGACAGGGCCCCTGAGAGATCACCCCTCCACTTT. It is translated as CASSDRAPERSPLHF.

This clone was seen only once. The chain links TRBV5-8 to TRBJ1-1; no definite D call. V lost 0 bases, J lost 9 bases, and 6 bases lay in between. The V gene's germline CDR1 is SGHTS and CDR2 YDEGEE. CDR3 length: 11 amino acids. CDR3 amino acids: CASSLVQKAFF. CDR3 coding DNA: TGTGCCAGCAGCTTGGTTCAGAAAGCTTTCTTT.

This clone was observed once. The genes are TRBV19 and TRBJ2-7; tentatively, D is TRBD2 (6 bases). The CDR3 loop spans 16 amino acids. V was pared by 4 bases and J by 2 bases, with 18 bases between. Germline-derived CDR1 and CDR2 are LNHDA and SQIVND (reference sequence). CDR3 nucleotide sequence: TGTGCCAGTAGTACCGCATTGGTAGCGGAAACCTACGAGCAGTACTTC. Its protein product is CASSTALVAETYEQYF.

This chain uses TRBV9 with TRBJ2-1; D is possibly TRBD2 (5 bases). The germline CDR1 and CDR2 sequences are SGDLS and YYNGEE. V lost 0 bases and J lost 2, with 9 bases in between. This CDR3 has 15 amino acids. In DNA form, the CDR3 reads TGTGCCAGCAGCGTAGCTGAGGGAACCTACAATGAGCAGTTCTTC. This codes for CASSVAEGTYNEQFF.